The present T cell receptor (beta chain) was sequenced within a study of B cell selection in AIRE deficiency. Notes on the study in general: In TCRBV usage, CDR3 length and diversity, patient Tconv and Treg cells matched healthy donors.

Regulatory T cells were sorted as CD4+CD25hiCD127low/negative. Unrelated healthy donors provided the controls. A remark on this clone: Its antigen remains unidentified.

This table comes from immunoSEQ multiplex PCR, and its TCRdb copy is limited to in-frame clones, with some not included. This table has tens of thousands of clones, about nine tenths appearing once. V lost 6 bases and J lost 8, with 22 bases in between. Germline values: CDR1 KGHSH, CDR2 LQKENI. The CDR3 spans 15 residues. The chain employs TRBV18 and TRBJ1-2; tentative D call: TRBD1 (5 bases). Sequenced sample: CD4+CD25+ Tregs sorted from PBMCs. The TCR originated in a human donor in good health. The CDR3 reads CASSQGPFSPGGYTF. The CDR3, as DNA: TGTGCCAGCTCCCAGGGTCCCTTCTCTCCGGGCGGCTACACCTTC. The whole variable domain, filled in from reference TRBV18 and TRBJ1-2, reads NAGVMQNPRHLVRRRGQEARLRCSPMKGHSHVYWYRQLPEEGLKFMVYLQKENIIDESGMPKERFSAEFPKEGPSILRIQQVVRGDSAAYFCASSQGPFSPGGYTFGSGTRLTVV.